Reported below is one T cell receptor (beta chain). The entry originates in a study of blood T cell repertoires in COVID-19. Study-level background: In each case, the material was cDNA or gDNA derived from T cells, B-cell-depleted T cells, or PBMCs.

TCRdb keeps only in-frame clones here, not all; method: immunoSEQ multiplex PCR. In the table there are approximately 50,000 clones, over 85% of which are singletons. This CDR3 has 14 residues. The germline CDR1 and CDR2 sequences are SEHNR and FQNEAQ (reference sequence). Trimming pared 5 bases from V and 6 bases from J, leaving 14 bases between. This clonotype was obtained from a human donor in a cohort sampled during active COVID-19. The sample comprised peripheral blood. The chain employs TRBV7-9 and TRBJ2-4; tentative D call: TRBD2 (5 bases). In DNA, the CDR3 is TGTGCCAGCAGCCAAGGACTTGATGGAAACATTCAGTACTTC. It codes for CASSQGLDGNIQYF.